This T cell receptor beta chain is drawn from a study of spatial heterogeneity in lung cancer. Study summary: The donors were some 70 patients with non-small cell lung cancer that was early-stage and untreated. Median follow-up for sequenced PBMC samples was about two years after resection, when such samples existed. Alpha-chain detections were consistently fewer than beta-chain detections among the sequences.

This clonotype appeared many times. Stated time point: blood at routine non-recurrence follow-up after resection. Tumor, nontumor lung or frozen PBMC supplied whole RNA that was sequenced unsorted. In the library, each TCR cDNA molecule bore its own unique molecular identifier. TCRdb itself ran the 5' RACE reads through MiXCR, one entry per CDR3 protein. The table lists around 110,000 distinct CDR3 sequences, about 12% of them singletons. Trimming removed 4 bases at V and 11 bases at J, with 9 bases between. This CDR3 comprises 11 residues. The germline V gene encodes CDR1 SGHTA and CDR2 FQGNSA. V is TRBV7-2 and J is TRBJ1-5; D ambiguous. The sequence was collected from a male donor with early-stage non-small cell lung cancer. The material sequenced was PBMCs, taken at follow-up. CDR3 DNA sequence: TGTGCCAGCAGCTATGGAATTGCCCAGCATTTT. Protein: CASSYGIAQHF.